A single sample gave rise to the 15 T cell receptor beta chains below, sequenced in a study of beta chain features in type 1 diabetes. Study findings and constraints: Moderate but significant shortening of TCRB CDR3s was recorded in all four CD4+ subsets from Type 1 diabetes patients.

Expressed TCRB transcripts were sequenced because the entire RNA isolate underwent reverse transcription. The data were produced by immunoSEQ multiplex PCR, yet TCRdb's version contains in-frame clones alone and is incomplete. Among 600,000 to 700,000 clones, 9.5% to 15% were seen once, and the ten largest hold roughly 0.12%. Their cognate antigens are unknown. The specimen was naive CD4+ T cells from blood. The receptors originated from a young man with type 1 diabetes.

This clone has just a few counts. The rearrangement links TRBV5-4 to TRBJ2-5; 13 bases fit TRBD2. The CDR3 has 16 amino acids. Germline lookup yields CDR1 SGHNT and CDR2 YYREEE (reference sequence). V was clipped by 2 bases and J by 5 bases; unmatched bases: 6. CDR3 residues: CASSLKLAGGQETQYF. CDR3 nucleotide sequence: TGTGCCAGCAGCTTAAAACTAGCGGGGGGGCAGGAGACCCAGTACTTC.

This clone turned up a few times. This chain links TRBV7-2 with TRBJ2-5; the match to TRBD2 covers 12 bases. This CDR3 has 15 amino acids. The trim removed 5 bases at V and 4 bases at J, leaving 5 bases unmatched. CDR1 and CDR2 (germline): SGHTA, FQGNSA. The CDR3 nucleotides read TGTGCCAGCAGCCCAAGACTAGCGGGGGTAGAGACCCAGTACTTC. Protein sequence: CASSPRLAGVETQYF.

The J gene is TRBJ2-5, the V gene TRBV19; D perhaps matches TRBD1 (5 bases). The CDR3 sequence is 12 residues long. Germline-derived CDR1 and CDR2 are LNHDA and SQIVND (reference sequence). The V end was cut by 4 bases, the J end by 5 bases, with 8 bases between. The CDR3 region has the DNA TGTGCCAGTAGTACCAGGGCGGAGACCCAGTACTTC. It is translated as CASSTRAETQYF. Together with reference TRBV19 and TRBJ2-5, the CDR3 gives the full variable domain: DGGITQSPKYLFRKEGQNVTLSCEQNLNHDAMYWYRQDPGQGLRLIYYSQIVNDFQKGDIAEGYSVSREKKESFPLTVTSAQKNPTAFYLCASSTRAETQYFGPGTRLLVL.

V usage is TRBV19 and J usage is TRBJ1-4, with D perhaps TRBD1 (6 bases). Trimming removed 8 bases at V and 5 bases at J, with 12 bases between. CDR1 is LNHDA and CDR2 is SQIVND in the germline V gene (reference sequence). This CDR3 comprises 13 residues. The CDR3 loop reads CASEQGRNEKLFF. The CDR3, as DNA: TGTGCCAGTGAACAGGGACGCAATGAAAAACTGTTTTTT.

This chain links TRBV7-6 with TRBJ1-2, with 8 bases lining up with TRBD1. Germline V gene data show CDR1 as SGHVS and CDR2 as FNYEAQ. Losses at the gene ends were 5 bases for V and 4 bases for J; bases not matched to a gene: 3. This CDR3 comprises 13 residues. The CDR3 region is CASSHGQGYGYTF. CDR3 coding DNA: TGTGCCAGCAGCCATGGACAGGGCTATGGCTACACCTTC.

This clone came up a few times. V usage is TRBV28 and J usage is TRBJ1-6, with D maybe TRBD1 (6 bases). The length of the CDR3 is 15 residues. Germline V gene lookup returns CDR1 MDHEN and CDR2 SYDVKM. V shed 4 bases and J shed 6 bases, with 13 bases lying between them. The CDR3 loop is CASSSTGRANSPLHF. CDR3 DNA: TGTGCCAGCAGTTCAACAGGGAGGGCTAATTCACCCCTCCACTTT.

The CDR3 coding sequence is TGTGCCAGCAGTTACCTAGGGACTACTCAAGAGACCCAGTACTTC. Protein: CASSYLGTTQETQYF. The V and J genes are TRBV7-9 and TRBJ2-5; TRBD2 agrees at 7 bases. Germline V lookup: CDR1 SEHNR, CDR2 FQNEAQ (reference sequence). The CDR3 totals 15 residues. V lost 6 bases, J lost 2 bases, and 9 bases stayed unmatched.

This clone has just a few counts. The chain joins TRBV9 to TRBJ2-7, with 7 bases lining up with TRBD1. Trimming removed 2 bases from V and 6 bases from J; junction bases left unmatched: 8. Germline-derived CDR1 and CDR2 are SGDLS and YYNGEE. The CDR3 runs 14 residues. CDR3: CASSVTGSHPEQYF. The DNA for the CDR3 is TGTGCCAGCAGCGTGACAGGGAGCCACCCCGAGCAGTACTTC.

The genes are TRBV7-9 and TRBJ2-4; D might be TRBD2 (5 bases). The CDR3 contains 15 residues. V was shortened by 0 bases and J by 4 bases, with 10 bases between the two germline ends. In germline, CDR1 is SEHNR, CDR2 FQNEAQ (reference sequence). CDR3 coding DNA: TGTGCCAGCAGCTTAGCGGGTAGCGAAAAAAACATTCAGTACTTC. Residues: CASSLAGSEKNIQYF.

As DNA, the CDR3 is TGTGCCAGCTCCCCGGGAGGAGGGCCTAACTATGGCTACACCTTC. The encoded protein is CASSPGGGPNYGYTF. The chain recombines TRBV18 with TRBJ1-2, with D uncertain. CDR1 is KGHSH, CDR2 LQKENI, per germline. The CDR3 totals 15 residues. Deletions cut 6 bases from V and 0 bases from J, with 14 bases between.

This clone was observed a handful of times. The J gene is TRBJ1-6, the V gene TRBV6-1; D is perhaps TRBD1 (6 bases). CDR1 is MNHNS and CDR2 is SASEGT in the germline V gene. The CDR3 has 16 residues. V was shortened by 4 bases and J by 5 bases, with 15 bases between the two germline ends. CDR3 DNA: TGTGCCAGCAGTGCGGGACACTCTTGGGATAATTCACCCCTCCACTTT. Its translation: CASSAGHSWDNSPLHF.

V gene TRBV27 combines with J gene TRBJ2-1; 7 nucleotides align to TRBD2. The V gene's germline CDR1 is MNHEY and CDR2 SMNVEV (reference sequence). V lost 7 bases to trimming and J lost 0 bases; unmatched junction nucleotides: 12. The CDR3 covers 17 residues. The CDR3 reads CASIRSGGTLSYNEQFF. The CDR3 bases are TGTGCCAGCATCCGTTCCGGGGGGACGCTCTCCTACAATGAGCAGTTCTTC.

This clone has just a few counts. Distinct nucleotide sequences in the sample also encode this CDR3. The V and J genes are TRBV6-6 and TRBJ1-5; no definite D call. CDR3 length: 15 amino acids. CDR1 and CDR2 from the germline V gene are MNHNY and SVGAGI (reference sequence). V dropped 0 bases and J dropped 0 bases, with 6 bases sitting between them. This CDR3 reads CASSYSTDSNQPQHF. The CDR3 DNA sequence: TGTGCCAGCAGTTACTCGACGGATAGCAATCAGCCCCAGCATTTT.

This sequence joins TRBV18 and TRBJ1-1, with 8 bases matching TRBD1. Germline V gives CDR1 KGHSH, CDR2 LQKENI. This CDR3 has 14 amino acids. V lost 6 bases to trimming and J lost 0 bases; unmatched junction nucleotides: 3. CDR3 region: CASSRQGMNTEAFF. CDR3 in DNA: TGTGCCAGCTCCCGACAGGGGATGAACACTGAAGCTTTCTTT.

The chain links TRBV6-1 to TRBJ2-1, with D unclear. Trimming pared 0 bases from V and 0 bases from J, leaving 15 bases between. The CDR3 is 18 amino acids. Germline CDR1 is MNHNS and CDR2 is SASEGT. The CDR3 is CASSEALRLPSSYNEQFF. The CDR3 coding sequence is TGTGCCAGCAGTGAAGCGCTTCGACTGCCGTCCTCCTACAATGAGCAGTTCTTC.